This T cell receptor (beta chain) was sequenced in a study of shared clonotypes between healthy human individuals. V shed 0 bases, J shed 2 bases, and the junction held 5 bases outside the gene matches. Germline assignment: CDR1 SGHRS and CDR2 YFSETQ. The CDR3 spans 16 residues. Clones were read by immunoSEQ multiplex PCR, and TCRdb kept only the in-frame ones, dropping some. The sample yields over 2,000,000 clones, 80% to 95% seen once. Naive CD8 cells comprised CD45RO-negative, CCR7-positively selected cells, excluding terminally differentiated effector memory CD45RA+ cells. This chain uses TRBV5-1 with TRBJ2-1, with 7 bases matching TRBD2. Sample: naive CD8+ T cells from PBMCs. The receptor was derived from a man aged 18 to 29 in good health. Some clones in this sample may be carry-over from other donors' samples. As DNA, the CDR3 is TGCGCCAGCAGCTTGGAGGCGGGAGTGCCCTACAATGAGCAGTTCTTC. Translating it yields CASSLEAGVPYNEQFF.